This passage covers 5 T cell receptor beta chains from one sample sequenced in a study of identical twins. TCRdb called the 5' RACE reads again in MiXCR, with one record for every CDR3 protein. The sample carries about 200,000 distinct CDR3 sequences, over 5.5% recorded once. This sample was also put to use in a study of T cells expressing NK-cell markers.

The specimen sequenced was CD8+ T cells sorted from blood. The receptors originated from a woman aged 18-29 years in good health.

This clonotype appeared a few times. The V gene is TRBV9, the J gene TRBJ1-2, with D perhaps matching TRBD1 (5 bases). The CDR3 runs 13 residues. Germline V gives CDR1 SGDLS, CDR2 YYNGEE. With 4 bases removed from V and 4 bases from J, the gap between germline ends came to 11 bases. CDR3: CASSSRDLYGYTF. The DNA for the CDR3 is TGTGCCAGCAGCTCCCGGGACCTCTATGGCTACACCTTC.

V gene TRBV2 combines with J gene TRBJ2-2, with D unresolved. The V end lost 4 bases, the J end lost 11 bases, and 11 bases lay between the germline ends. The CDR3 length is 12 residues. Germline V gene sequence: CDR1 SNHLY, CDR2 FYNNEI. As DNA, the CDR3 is TGTGCCAGCAGTGGGTGGGCCGTCGAGCTGTTTTTT. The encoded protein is CASSGWAVELFF.

CDR3 protein: CASSQIMRAGGGEQFF. CDR3 DNA sequence: TGTGCCAGCAGCCAGATTATGAGGGCGGGGGGTGGTGAGCAGTTCTTC. The chain is built from TRBV3-1 and TRBJ2-1; 8 positions match TRBD2. Per the germline V gene, CDR1 is LGHDT and CDR2 is YNNKEL (reference sequence). With 3 bases clipped from V and 9 bases from J, the junction kept 13 bases outside the gene matches. The CDR3 has 16 amino acids.

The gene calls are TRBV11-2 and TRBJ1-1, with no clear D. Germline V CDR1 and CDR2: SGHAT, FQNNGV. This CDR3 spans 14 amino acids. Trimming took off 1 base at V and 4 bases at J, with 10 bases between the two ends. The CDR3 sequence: CASSLAFEGTEAFF. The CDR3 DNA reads TGTGCCAGCAGCTTAGCCTTCGAGGGCACTGAAGCTTTCTTT.

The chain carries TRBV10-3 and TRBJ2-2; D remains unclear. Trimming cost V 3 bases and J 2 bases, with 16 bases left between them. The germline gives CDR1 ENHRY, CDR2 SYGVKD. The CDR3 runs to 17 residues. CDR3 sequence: CAISDSSDPSNTGELFF. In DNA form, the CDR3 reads TGTGCCATCAGTGATTCATCTGACCCCTCCAACACCGGGGAGCTGTTTTTT.